Following are 19 T cell receptor beta chains from one sample sequenced in a study of cytomegalovirus exposure and HLA in healthy donors. The PCR employed 60 Vbeta primers together with 13 Jbeta primers. The method was immunoSEQ multiplex PCR; TCRdb's version includes in-frame clones alone and lacks a portion of them. In the table there are around 150,000 clones, 80% of which are singletons. Sequencing input: PBMCs. The source of these receptors is a man aged 18 to 30 in good health and CMV-seropositive.

The chain employs TRBV2 and TRBJ2-1, with D possibly TRBD2 on 5 matching bases. Germline loops: CDR1 SNHLY, CDR2 FYNNEI. Trimming shortened V by 6 bases and J by 7 bases, and 10 bases separated the two germline ends. The CDR3 consists of 12 residues. The chain's CDR3 is CASRVPGNEQFF. The CDR3 DNA reads TGTGCCAGCAGGGTGCCGGGGAATGAGCAGTTCTTC. Full variable domain (missing parts from reference TRBV2 and TRBJ2-1): EPEVTQTPSHQVTQMGQEVILRCVPISNHLYFYWYRQILGQKVEFLVSFYNNEISEKSEIFDDQFSVERPDGSNFTLKIRSTKLEDSAMYFCASRVPGNEQFFGPGTRLTVL.

The V gene is TRBV7-6, the J gene TRBJ1-5; tentative D call: TRBD1 (6 bases). Looked up from germline, CDR1 is SGHVS and CDR2 is FNYEAQ. This CDR3 is built from 15 residues. V gave up 2 bases and J gave up 1 base, with 9 bases separating them. The CDR3 loop reads CASSLTGMSNQPQHF. CDR3 bases: TGTGCCAGCAGCTTAACAGGGATGAGCAATCAGCCCCAGCATTTT.

Remarks on this clone: Relative to the germline gene, one junction end is altered; a read error may explain this. The chain joins TRBV6-6 to TRBJ2-6, with D possibly TRBD1 on 5 matching bases. The length of the CDR3 is 13 residues. Germline assignment: CDR1 MNHNY and CDR2 SVGAGI (reference sequence). CDR3 region: CASTKSGANGLTF. CDR3 nucleotide sequence: TGTGCCAGCACCAAATCTGGGGCCAACGGCCTGACTTTC.

The sample holds a few counts of this clone. This rearrangement joins TRBV5-4 to TRBJ2-7; D not resolved. Germline CDR1 and CDR2: SGHNT and YYREEE (reference sequence). The CDR3 covers 13 residues. The V end lost 1 base, the J end lost 0 bases, and 5 bases lay between the germline ends. CDR3 protein: CASSLSSSYEQYF. The CDR3, as DNA: TGTGCCAGCAGCTTGTCGAGCTCCTACGAGCAGTACTTC.

The chain combines TRBV29-1 with TRBJ2-3; 12 nucleotides align to TRBD2. CDR1 is SQVTM, CDR2 ANQGSEA, per germline. V lost 4 bases and J lost 2; bases outside the gene matches: 4. The CDR3 is made up of 15 amino acids. In nucleotides, the CDR3 is TGCAGCGTTGCTTGGACTAGCGGGAACACAGATACGCAGTATTTT. Translating it yields CSVAWTSGNTDTQYF.

V gene TRBV6-1 combines with J gene TRBJ1-1; D gene ambiguous. The V gene lost 1 base and the J gene lost 7 bases, with 13 bases spanning the gap. This CDR3 region has 14 residues. The germline CDR1 and CDR2 sequences are MNHNS and SASEGT. The CDR3 nucleotides are TGTGCCAGCAGTGAAGGTTTCTACAGTCTTGAAGCTTTCTTT. Its translation: CASSEGFYSLEAFF.

The gene calls are TRBV7-2 and TRBJ2-5, with 9 bases that match TRBD1. J lost 2 bases, V lost 5 bases, and 18 bases had no gene match. CDR3 length: 19 amino acids. CDR1 SGHTA and CDR2 FQGNSA come from the germline V gene. The CDR3 DNA reads TGTGCCAGCAGCCGGAGTGGGGGACAGGGTCGATTTATTCAAGAGACCCAGTACTTC. As protein: CASSRSGGQGRFIQETQYF.

The rearrangement uses TRBV9 and TRBJ2-1; 14 bases fit TRBD2. The CDR3 spans 17 residues. V dropped 2 bases and J dropped 7; count of bases not matched to a gene: 8. CDR1 is SGDLS and CDR2 is YYNGEE in the germline V gene. The CDR3 loop is CASSVRGTSGGLNEQFF. Written as DNA, the CDR3 is TGTGCCAGCAGCGTCCGAGGGACTAGCGGGGGTTTGAATGAGCAGTTCTTC. Combining the CDR3 with reference TRBV9 and TRBJ2-1 gives the whole variable domain DSGVTQTPKHLITATGQRVTLRCSPRSGDLSVYWYQQSLDQGLQFLIQYYNGEERAKGNILERFSAQQFPDLHSELNLSSLELGDSALYFCASSVRGTSGGLNEQFFGPGTRLTVL.

This clone was seen more than once but under ten times. This chain uses TRBV10-3 with TRBJ2-1; 10 nucleotides line up with TRBD2. After removal of 6 bases from V and 0 bases from J, the junction contained 5 bases not matched to a gene. The V gene's germline CDR1 is ENHRY and CDR2 SYGVKD. The CDR3 runs to 16 residues. The CDR3 nucleotides read TGTGCCATCAGAGCGGGGGGGTACAGCTCCTACAATGAGCAGTTCTTC. Its translation: CAIRAGGYSSYNEQFF.

The rearrangement joins TRBV11-3 to TRBJ2-2, with TRBD1 identical over 10 bases. The junction had 2 bases not matched to a gene; V was cut back by 2 bases and J by 5 bases. Germline CDR1 and CDR2: SGHNT and YENEEA. The CDR3 is made up of 15 amino acids. In DNA form, the CDR3 reads TGTGCCAGCAGCTTAAGGACAGGGGGGACCGGGGAGCTGTTTTTT. Translating it yields CASSLRTGGTGELFF.

Here the CDR3 reads CASSPGLAEQFF. The CDR3 DNA is TGTGCCAGCAGCCCGGGACTAGCGGAGCAGTTCTTC. The V gene is TRBV9, the J gene TRBJ2-1; the match to TRBD2 covers 10 bases. There are 12 residues in the CDR3. Germline V gene sequence: CDR1 SGDLS, CDR2 YYNGEE. The V segment lost 4 bases and the J segment 10 bases; nucleotides outside the gene matches: 2.

This clone has more than one count but fewer than ten. V usage is TRBV13 and J usage is TRBJ2-7; D possibly corresponds to TRBD1 (5 bases). V was cut by 2 bases and J by 0 bases, with 8 bases left in between. In germline, CDR1 is PRHDT, CDR2 FYEKMQ (reference sequence). The CDR3 has 14 residues. This CDR3 is CASSLRGRSYEQYF. CDR3 bases: TGTGCCAGCAGCTTAAGGGGCCGCTCCTACGAGCAGTACTTC.

The chain carries TRBV4-3 and TRBJ1-2, with a tentative D call TRBD1 (6 bases). V lost 1 base to trimming and J lost 4 bases, with 10 bases between them. Germline CDR1 reads LGHNA; CDR2 reads YSLEER. The CDR3 covers 14 residues. The CDR3 bases are TGCGCCAGCAGCCAAGGACAGGAAATCTATGGCTACACCTTC. The encoded protein is CASSQGQEIYGYTF.

This clone was detected only a few times. The rearrangement links TRBV7-9 to TRBJ2-7; 10 bases line up with TRBD1. The CDR3 is made up of 13 amino acids. Germline CDR1 SEHNR, CDR2 FQNEAQ (reference sequence). The J segment lost 3 bases and the V segment lost 5 bases, leaving 1 base of the junction unmatched. This CDR3 is CASSGDRGYEQYF. For the CDR3, the DNA is TGTGCCAGCAGCGGGGACAGGGGCTACGAGCAGTACTTC.

The chain couples TRBV6-5 to TRBJ1-5; D might be TRBD1 (6 bases). Germline CDR1 reads MNHEY; CDR2 reads SVGAGI. The germline V and J ends were trimmed by 3 bases and 7 bases, with 13 bases remaining between them. This CDR3 contains 14 residues. CDR3 in DNA: TGTGCCAGCAGTTATGAGGGGGTCAACCAGCCCCAGCATTTT. Amino acid sequence: CASSYEGVNQPQHF.

In this sample, this clone turned up once. V usage is TRBV5-1 and J usage is TRBJ1-2; D gene unclear. Germline V gene sequence: CDR1 SGHRS, CDR2 YFSETQ. The ends were cut back, 4 bases at V and 4 bases at J, with 17 bases in the middle. CDR3 length equals 15 residues. The CDR3 sequence is CASSPRNSPVYGYTF. The CDR3 DNA sequence: TGCGCCAGCAGCCCGAGAAACAGTCCTGTCTATGGCTACACCTTC.

The chain carries TRBV30 and TRBJ1-1; TRBD1 might be the D (5 bases). Per germline, CDR1 GTSNPN and CDR2 SVGIG (reference sequence). Trimming left V 3 bases short and J 6 bases short, with 11 bases between. There are 12 residues in the CDR3. The CDR3 coding sequence is TGTGCCTGGAGGGACGGGACTTCTGAAGCTTTCTTT. It encodes CAWRDGTSEAFF.

This clone has just one count. V and J are TRBV11-3 and TRBJ2-3; D perhaps matches TRBD1 (5 bases). The CDR3 runs 14 residues. Looked up from germline, CDR1 is SGHNT and CDR2 is YENEEA. The ends were cut back, 5 bases at V and 4 bases at J, with 13 bases in the middle. This CDR3 reads CASSPQGSPDTQYF. For the CDR3, the DNA is TGTGCCAGCAGCCCTCAGGGAAGCCCAGATACGCAGTATTTT.

With respect to this clone: In the same sample, other DNA sequences code for this CDR3. The genes are TRBV9 and TRBJ2-7; 8 bases map to TRBD1. Germline V CDR1 and CDR2: SGDLS, YYNGEE. The CDR3 totals 14 residues. With V trimmed by 0 bases and J by 3 bases, 2 bases remained unmatched. The CDR3 nucleotides are TGTGCCAGCAGCGTAGGTGACAGGGGCTACGAGCAGTACTTC. This sequence encodes CASSVGDRGYEQYF.